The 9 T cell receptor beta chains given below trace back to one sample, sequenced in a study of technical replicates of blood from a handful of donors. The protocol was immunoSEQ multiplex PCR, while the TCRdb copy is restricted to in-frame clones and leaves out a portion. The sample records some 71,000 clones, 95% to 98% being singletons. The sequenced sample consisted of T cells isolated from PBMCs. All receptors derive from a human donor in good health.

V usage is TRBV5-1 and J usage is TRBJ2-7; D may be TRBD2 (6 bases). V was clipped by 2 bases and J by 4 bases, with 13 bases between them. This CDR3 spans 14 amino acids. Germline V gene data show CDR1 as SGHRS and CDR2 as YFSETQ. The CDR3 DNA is TGCGCCAGCAGCTTACCCGGGAGCTCGTACGAGCAGTACTTC. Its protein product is CASSLPGSSYEQYF.

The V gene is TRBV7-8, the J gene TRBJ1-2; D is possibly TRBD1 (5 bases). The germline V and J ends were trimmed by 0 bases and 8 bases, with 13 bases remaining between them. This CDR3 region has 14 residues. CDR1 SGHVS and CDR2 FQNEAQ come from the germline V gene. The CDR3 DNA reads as TGTGCCAGCAGCTTAGCGCAGGGATACGGAGGCTACACCTTC. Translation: CASSLAQGYGGYTF. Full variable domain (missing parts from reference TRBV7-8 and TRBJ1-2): GAGVSQSPRYKVAKRGQDVALRCDPISGHVSLFWYQQALGQGPEFLTYFQNEAQLDKSGLPSDRFFAERPEGSVSTLKIQRTQQEDSAVYLCASSLAQGYGGYTFGSGTRLTVV.

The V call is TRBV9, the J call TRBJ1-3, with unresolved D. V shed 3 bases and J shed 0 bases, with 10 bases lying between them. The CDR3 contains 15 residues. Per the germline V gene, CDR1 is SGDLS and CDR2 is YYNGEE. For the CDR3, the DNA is TGTGCCAGCAGCGAGTTAGAATTCTCTGGAAACACCATATATTTT. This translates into CASSELEFSGNTIYF. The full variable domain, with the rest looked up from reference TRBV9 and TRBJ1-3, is DSGVTQTPKHLITATGQRVTLRCSPRSGDLSVYWYQQSLDQGLQFLIQYYNGEERAKGNILERFSAQQFPDLHSELNLSSLELGDSALYFCASSELEFSGNTIYFGEGSWLTVV.

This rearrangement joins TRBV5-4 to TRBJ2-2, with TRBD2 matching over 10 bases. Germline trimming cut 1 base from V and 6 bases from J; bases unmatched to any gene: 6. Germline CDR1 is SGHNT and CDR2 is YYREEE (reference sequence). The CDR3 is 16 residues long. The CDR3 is CASSLSLAGVSGELFF. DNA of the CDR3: TGTGCCAGCAGCTTGAGTCTAGCGGGAGTTTCCGGGGAGCTGTTTTTT. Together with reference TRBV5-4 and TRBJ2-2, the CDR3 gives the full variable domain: ETGVTQSPTHLIKTRGQQVTLRCSSQSGHNTVSWYQQALGQGPQFIFQYYREEENGRGNFPPRFSGLQFPNYSSELNVNALELDDSALYLCASSLSLAGVSGELFFGEGSRLTVL.

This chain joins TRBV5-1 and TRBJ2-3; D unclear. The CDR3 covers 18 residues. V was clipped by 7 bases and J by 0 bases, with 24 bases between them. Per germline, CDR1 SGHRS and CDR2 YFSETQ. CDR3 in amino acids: CASSGAATPYTSTDTQYF. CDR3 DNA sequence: TGCGCCAGCTCCGGCGCGGCAACACCTTACACTAGCACAGATACGCAGTATTTT.

CDR3 protein: CASRDPTYNEQFF. The CDR3 DNA reads TGTGCCAGTAGGGATCCGACTTACAATGAGCAGTTCTTC. V gene TRBV19 combines with J gene TRBJ2-1; D not resolved. CDR1 and CDR2 from the germline V gene are LNHDA and SQIVND (reference sequence). The CDR3 runs 13 residues. V lost 6 bases to trimming and J lost 4 bases, with 10 bases between them.

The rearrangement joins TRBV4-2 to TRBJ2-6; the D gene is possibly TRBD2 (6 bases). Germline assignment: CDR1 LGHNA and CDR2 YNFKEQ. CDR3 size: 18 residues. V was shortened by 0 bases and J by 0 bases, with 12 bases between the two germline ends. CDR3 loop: CASSQDYGGVSGANVLTF. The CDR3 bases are TGTGCCAGCAGCCAAGACTACGGCGGGGTCTCTGGGGCCAACGTCCTGACTTTC.

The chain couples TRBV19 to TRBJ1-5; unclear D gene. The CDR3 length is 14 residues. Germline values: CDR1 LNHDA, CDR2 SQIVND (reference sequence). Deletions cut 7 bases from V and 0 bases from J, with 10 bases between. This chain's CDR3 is CASKTDYSNQPQHF. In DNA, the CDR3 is TGTGCCAGTAAAACAGACTATAGCAATCAGCCCCAGCATTTT.

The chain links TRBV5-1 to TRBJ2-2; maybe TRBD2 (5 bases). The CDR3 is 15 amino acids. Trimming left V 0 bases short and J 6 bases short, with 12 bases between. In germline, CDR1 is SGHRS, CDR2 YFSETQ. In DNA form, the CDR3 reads TGCGCCAGCAGCTTGGCCCTAGCAGTGCCCGGGGAGCTGTTTTTT. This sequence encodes CASSLALAVPGELFF.